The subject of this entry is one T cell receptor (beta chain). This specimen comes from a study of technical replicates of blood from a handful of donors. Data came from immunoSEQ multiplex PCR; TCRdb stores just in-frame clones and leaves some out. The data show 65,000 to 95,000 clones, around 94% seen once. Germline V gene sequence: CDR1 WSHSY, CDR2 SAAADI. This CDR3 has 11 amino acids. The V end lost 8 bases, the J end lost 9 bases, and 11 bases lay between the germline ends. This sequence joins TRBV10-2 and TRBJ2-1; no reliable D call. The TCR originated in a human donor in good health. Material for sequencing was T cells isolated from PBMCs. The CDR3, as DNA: TGCGCCAGCGGCGCAGGCAGTGAGCAGTTCTTC. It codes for CASGAGSEQFF.